These 27 T cell receptor beta chains were all obtained from the same sample, sequenced in a study of shared clonotypes between healthy human individuals. Clones were read by immunoSEQ multiplex PCR, and TCRdb kept only the in-frame ones, dropping some. Of roughly 2.5 million clones in the sample, roughly nine tenths were seen once. Sequencing was done on a sample of naive CD4+ T cells sorted from blood. The subset denotes: CD45RA+ positively selected. The receptors were gathered from a man aged 18 to 35 in good health.

This clone has a handful of counts. The CDR3 coding sequence is TGTGCCAGCAGTGAAATCGGGACAGGGGAGTATTCACCCCTCCACTTT. Protein sequence: CASSEIGTGEYSPLHF. The rearrangement links TRBV6-1 to TRBJ1-6, with TRBD1 identical over 10 bases. In germline, CDR1 is MNHNS, CDR2 SASEGT. The V segment lost 2 bases and the J segment 8 bases; nucleotides outside the gene matches: 6. The CDR3 runs to 16 residues.

The rearrangement joins TRBV28 to TRBJ2-1; D unresolved. The CDR3 runs 13 residues. Germline V lookup: CDR1 MDHEN, CDR2 SYDVKM. Trimming cost V 7 bases and J 4 bases, with 11 bases left between them. The CDR3 region is CASTTPPYNEQFF. In nucleotides, the CDR3 is TGTGCCAGCACCACACCCCCGTACAATGAGCAGTTCTTC.

The chain uses TRBV20-1 and TRBJ1-2; 10 bases align to TRBD1. V trimming: 5 bases; J trimming: 12 bases; junction bases outside the gene matches: 3. The germline V gene encodes CDR1 DFQATT and CDR2 SNEGSKA (reference sequence). The CDR3 is made up of 10 amino acids. CDR3 sequence reads: CSARQGADTF. In DNA form, the CDR3 reads TGCAGTGCTCGACAGGGGGCGGACACCTTC.

The J gene is TRBJ2-5, the V gene TRBV5-1; possible D gene TRBD2, 6 bases. V was trimmed by 2 bases and J by 0 bases, leaving 11 bases between them. The CDR3 is 15 amino acids. From germline, CDR1 is SGHRS and CDR2 YFSETQ. The CDR3 is CASSFSGRYQETQYF. The CDR3 DNA follows: TGCGCCAGCAGCTTTAGCGGCAGGTACCAAGAGACCCAGTACTTC.

The J gene is TRBJ2-3, the V gene TRBV5-1, with TRBD2 identical over 7 bases. Germline CDR1 is SGHRS and CDR2 is YFSETQ. V gave up 7 bases and J gave up 1 base; unmatched junction bases: 15. The CDR3 runs to 17 residues. CDR3 in DNA: TGCGCCAGCGGCTCCACGAATCGGGGGGTGGGCACAGATACGCAGTATTTT. Amino acid sequence: CASGSTNRGVGTDTQYF.

In DNA, the CDR3 is TGTGCCAGCACCGACTTACCACAGGTCCTATGGGGCAATCAGCCCCAGCATTTT. It codes for CASTDLPQVLWGNQPQHF. The chain joins TRBV28 to TRBJ1-5; D may be TRBD1 (5 bases). The CDR3 spans 18 residues. Trimming shortened V by 7 bases and J by 2 bases, and 24 bases separated the two germline ends. The V gene's germline CDR1 is MDHEN and CDR2 SYDVKM.

This chain uses TRBV14 with TRBJ2-5; unclear D gene. The V end was cut by 1 base, the J end by 2 bases, with 8 bases between. This CDR3 has 14 amino acids. Looked up from germline, CDR1 is SGHDN and CDR2 is FVKESK. CDR3 in DNA: TGTGCCAGCAGCCAAGCTGCCGCACAAGAGACCCAGTACTTC. This encodes CASSQAAAQETQYF.

CDR3 amino acids: CASRGPSGGAGEQFF. As DNA, the CDR3 is TGTGCCAGTAGAGGTCCTAGCGGGGGGGCCGGTGAGCAGTTCTTC. The chain uses TRBV19 and TRBJ2-1, with TRBD2 matching over 12 bases. CDR1 and CDR2 (germline): LNHDA, SQIVND (reference sequence). This CDR3 region has 15 residues. Germline trimming cut 6 bases from V and 9 bases from J; bases unmatched to any gene: 9. Full variable domain (missing parts from reference TRBV19 and TRBJ2-1): DGGITQSPKYLFRKEGQNVTLSCEQNLNHDAMYWYRQDPGQGLRLIYYSQIVNDFQKGDIAEGYSVSREKKESFPLTVTSAQKNPTAFYLCASRGPSGGAGEQFFGPGTRLTVL.

The chain carries TRBV30 and TRBJ2-5; 13 bases match TRBD2. Germline assignment: CDR1 GTSNPN and CDR2 SVGIG (reference sequence). Trimming took 0 bases from V and 2 from J; bases not matched to a gene: 3. This CDR3 has 16 amino acids. CDR3 region: CAWSVGTSGNQETQYF. The DNA of the CDR3 is TGTGCCTGGAGTGTTGGGACTAGCGGGAATCAAGAGACCCAGTACTTC.

The chain links TRBV4-2 to TRBJ2-7; 10 bases agree with TRBD1. The CDR3 contains 15 residues. Germline CDR1 LGHNA, CDR2 YNFKEQ. The J segment lost 2 bases and the V segment lost 4 bases, leaving 5 bases of the junction unmatched. CDR3 bases: TGTGCCAGCAGCCCTAGGGACAGGGGCACCTACGAGCAGTACTTC. It encodes CASSPRDRGTYEQYF.

J is TRBJ2-1 and V is TRBV7-2; D ambiguous. The CDR3 runs to 14 residues. With 8 bases removed from V and 2 bases from J, the gap between germline ends came to 13 bases. Germline lookup yields CDR1 SGHTA and CDR2 FQGNSA. The DNA for the CDR3 is TGTGCCAGCTCGACCTCAGGACCCTACAATGAGCAGTTCTTC. It specifies CASSTSGPYNEQFF.

Concerning this clone: Other DNA sequences of this sample code for an identical CDR3. The V and J genes are TRBV5-1 and TRBJ2-7; D is possibly TRBD2 (6 bases). V gave up 4 bases and J gave up 4 bases, with 12 bases separating them. This CDR3 contains 13 residues. The germline V gene encodes CDR1 SGHRS and CDR2 YFSETQ. This CDR3 reads CASSLGGPYEQYF. CDR3 nucleotides: TGCGCCAGCAGCCTCGGGGGTCCTTACGAGCAGTACTTC.

V gene TRBV10-2 combines with J gene TRBJ1-6, with 9 bases aligning to TRBD1. The V gene's germline CDR1 is WSHSY and CDR2 SAAADI. CDR3 size: 14 residues. Trimming took 7 bases from V and 7 from J; bases not matched to a gene: 5. This CDR3 is CASTRTGENSPLHF. For the CDR3, the DNA is TGCGCCAGCACCCGGACAGGGGAGAATTCACCCCTCCACTTT.

J is TRBJ1-6 and V is TRBV5-1; D gene ambiguous. V lost 3 bases to trimming and J lost 7 bases, with 11 bases between them. The CDR3 has 14 residues. The germline V gene has CDR1 SGHRS and CDR2 YFSETQ. DNA for the CDR3: TGCGCCAGCAGCTCGGGGATCGGGAATTCACCCCTCCACTTT. As protein: CASSSGIGNSPLHF.

The rearrangement uses TRBV7-2 and TRBJ1-1; D not resolved. This CDR3 has 14 residues. Germline lookup yields CDR1 SGHTA and CDR2 FQGNSA. Trimming stripped 5 bases from V and 5 bases from J, with 15 bases between. The CDR3 nucleotides are TGTGCCAGCAGCGGCGGCGGTCGAAGAACTGAAGCTTTCTTT. Amino acids: CASSGGGRRTEAFF.

The chain couples TRBV30 to TRBJ2-2; D remains ambiguous. Germline loops: CDR1 GTSNPN, CDR2 SVGIG (reference sequence). The CDR3 consists of 13 residues. The V end lost 0 bases, the J end lost 3 bases, and 5 bases lay between the germline ends. The CDR3 DNA reads TGTGCCTGGAGTGTCGGCGACACCGGGGAGCTGTTTTTT. The encoded protein is CAWSVGDTGELFF.

This chain joins TRBV5-6 and TRBJ1-1; D uncertain. Germline CDR1 reads SGHDT; CDR2 reads YYEEEE. V was clipped by 5 bases and J by 7 bases, with 9 bases between them. The length of the CDR3 is 11 residues. The DNA for the CDR3 is TGTGCCAGCAGTCGAGAGGTTGAAGCTTTCTTT. This translates into CASSREVEAFF.

The V gene is TRBV7-6, the J gene TRBJ2-7; perhaps TRBD2 as D (6 bases). The CDR3 consists of 16 residues. Trimming took off 1 base at V and 6 bases at J, with 19 bases between the two ends. Germline loops: CDR1 SGHVS, CDR2 FNYEAQ. The chain's CDR3 is CASSLVSQARRGEQYF. For the CDR3, the DNA is TGTGCCAGCAGCTTAGTATCTCAGGCTCGGCGGGGCGAGCAGTACTTC.

The V and J genes are TRBV5-8 and TRBJ2-1, with TRBD2 matching 8 bases. Per the germline V gene, CDR1 is SGHTS and CDR2 is YDEGEE. J gave up 0 bases and V 0 bases, and 5 bases lay outside the gene matches. This CDR3 is 17 amino acids long. The CDR3: CASSLAGGGNSYNEQFF. The CDR3 coding sequence is TGTGCCAGCAGCTTGGCCGGGGGGGGCAACTCCTACAATGAGCAGTTCTTC.

This rearrangement joins TRBV5-1 to TRBJ1-1; the D gene is possibly TRBD1 (6 bases). V was shortened by 0 bases and J by 8 bases, with 14 bases between the two germline ends. This CDR3 is built from 14 residues. Germline CDR1 is SGHRS and CDR2 is YFSETQ. In nucleotides, the CDR3 is TGCGCCAGCAGCTTGGCCCCAGGGGCGGTCGAAGCTTTCTTT. Residues: CASSLAPGAVEAFF.

This chain connects TRBV5-5 to TRBJ2-1; 8 nucleotides match TRBD1. CDR3 length: 16 residues. J was trimmed by 4 bases and V by 0 bases; bases with no gene match: 6. Germline V gives CDR1 SGHKS, CDR2 YYEKEE (reference sequence). CDR3 sequence reads: CASSLAGDRRYNEQFF. For the CDR3, the DNA is TGTGCCAGCAGCTTGGCAGGGGACAGGAGATACAATGAGCAGTTCTTC.

The V gene is TRBV9, the J gene TRBJ2-7; D may be TRBD1 (5 bases). The CDR3 consists of 18 residues. V lost 4 bases to trimming and J lost 1 base, with 24 bases between them. Germline assignment: CDR1 SGDLS and CDR2 YYNGEE. CDR3 protein: CASSHYNPIQVFSYEQYF. CDR3 nucleotides: TGTGCCAGCAGCCACTACAACCCTATACAGGTATTTTCCTACGAGCAGTACTTC.

The chain's CDR3 is CASSSTGVTNEKLFF. CDR3 coding DNA: TGTGCCAGCAGCTCGACAGGGGTGACTAATGAAAAACTGTTTTTT. V gene TRBV11-2 combines with J gene TRBJ1-4; 8 bases fit TRBD1. This CDR3 spans 15 amino acids. V lost 4 bases and J lost 2; bases outside the gene matches: 3. Germline V gives CDR1 SGHAT, CDR2 FQNNGV.

The V and J genes are TRBV11-3 and TRBJ2-1; D uncertain. This CDR3 region has 13 residues. Germline V gives CDR1 SGHNT, CDR2 YENEEA. Trimming took 0 bases from V and 8 from J, leaving 8 bases between them. The chain's CDR3 is CASSLDRSDEQFF. In nucleotides, the CDR3 is TGTGCCAGCAGCTTAGATCGGAGTGATGAGCAGTTCTTC.

This chain links TRBV5-6 with TRBJ2-2; 8 bases are a match to TRBD2. This CDR3 is built from 13 residues. From germline, CDR1 is SGHDT and CDR2 YYEEEE. Unmatched junction bases numbered 5, after V lost 4 bases and J lost 9 bases. The CDR3 loop is CASSRTSLRELFF. The DNA of the CDR3 is TGTGCCAGCAGCAGGACTAGCTTGAGGGAGCTGTTTTTT.

This clone was detected a few times. The gene calls are TRBV6-1 and TRBJ1-3; D gene ambiguous. The V and J ends lost 6 bases and 0 bases respectively, with 6 bases between them. CDR1 is MNHNS and CDR2 is SASEGT in the germline V gene. The CDR3 length is 13 residues. In DNA form, the CDR3 reads TGTGCCAGCAGCCACACCTCTGGAAACACCATATATTTT. Its protein product is CASSHTSGNTIYF.

The rearrangement uses TRBV30 and TRBJ1-1; D is ambiguous. Trimming removed 3 bases at V and 5 bases at J, with 13 bases between. The CDR3 covers 13 residues. Germline values: CDR1 GTSNPN, CDR2 SVGIG (reference sequence). CDR3 bases: TGTGCCTGGAGCCTCGTTACGGGAACTGAAGCTTTCTTT. It translates to CAWSLVTGTEAFF.